This T cell receptor beta chain was recorded in a study of beta chain features in type 1 diabetes. Study-wide results and limits: A greater similarity of naive, central memory and Treg TCRB repertoires was seen among patients than among healthy donors. The study notes PCR might favor shorter templates equally in patients and controls.

V lost 3 bases, J lost 7 bases, and 19 bases lay in between. This CDR3 comprises 15 residues. Germline lookup yields CDR1 SGDLS and CDR2 YYNGEE. The authors reverse transcribed all of the isolated RNA, so sequencing captured expressed TCRB transcripts. Assay: immunoSEQ multiplex PCR; the TCRdb copy retains only in-frame clones and omits some. Of a few hundred thousand clones in the sample, roughly 10% were seen once. This clone was found a few times. The antigen is unknown. Sequencing was performed on central memory CD4+ T cells from blood. This receptor was taken from a man aged 18 to 30 in good health. The chain links TRBV9 to TRBJ1-1, with D possibly TRBD1 on 6 matching bases. This chain's CDR3 is CASSAVPGHPFEAFF. CDR3 sequence (DNA): TGTGCCAGCAGCGCGGTACCGGGACACCCCTTTGAAGCTTTCTTT.